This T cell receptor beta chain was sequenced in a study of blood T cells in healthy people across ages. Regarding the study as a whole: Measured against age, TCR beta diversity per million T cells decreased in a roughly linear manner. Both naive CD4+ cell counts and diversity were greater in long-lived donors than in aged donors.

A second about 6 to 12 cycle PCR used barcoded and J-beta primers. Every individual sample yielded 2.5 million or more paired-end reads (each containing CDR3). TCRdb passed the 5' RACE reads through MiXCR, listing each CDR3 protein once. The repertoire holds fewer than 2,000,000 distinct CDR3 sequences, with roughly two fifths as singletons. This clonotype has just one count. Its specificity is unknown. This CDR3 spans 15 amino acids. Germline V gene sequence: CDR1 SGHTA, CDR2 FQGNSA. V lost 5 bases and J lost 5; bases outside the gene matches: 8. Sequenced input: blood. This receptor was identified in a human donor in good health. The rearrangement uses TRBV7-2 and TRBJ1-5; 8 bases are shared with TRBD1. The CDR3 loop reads CASSPTGAFYQPQHF. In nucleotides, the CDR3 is TGTGCCAGCAGCCCGACAGGGGCATTCTATCAGCCCCAGCATTTT.